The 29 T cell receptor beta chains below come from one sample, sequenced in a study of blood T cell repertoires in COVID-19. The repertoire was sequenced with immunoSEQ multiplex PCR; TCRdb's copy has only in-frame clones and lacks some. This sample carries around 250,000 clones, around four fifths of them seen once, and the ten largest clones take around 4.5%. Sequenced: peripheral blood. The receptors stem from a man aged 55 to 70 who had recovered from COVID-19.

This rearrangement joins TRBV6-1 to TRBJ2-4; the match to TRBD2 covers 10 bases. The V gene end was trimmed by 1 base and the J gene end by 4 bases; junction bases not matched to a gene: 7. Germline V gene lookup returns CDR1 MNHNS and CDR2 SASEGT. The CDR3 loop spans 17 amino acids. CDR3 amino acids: CASSEGTSGGAKNIQYF. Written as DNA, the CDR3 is TGTGCCAGCAGTGAAGGGACAAGCGGGGGGGCAAAAAACATTCAGTACTTC.

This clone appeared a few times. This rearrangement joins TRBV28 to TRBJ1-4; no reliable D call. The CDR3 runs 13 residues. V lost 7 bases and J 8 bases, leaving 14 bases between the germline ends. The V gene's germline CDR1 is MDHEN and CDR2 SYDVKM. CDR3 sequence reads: CASTRVNQEKLFF. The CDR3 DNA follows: TGTGCCAGCACCCGGGTCAATCAAGAAAAACTGTTTTTT.

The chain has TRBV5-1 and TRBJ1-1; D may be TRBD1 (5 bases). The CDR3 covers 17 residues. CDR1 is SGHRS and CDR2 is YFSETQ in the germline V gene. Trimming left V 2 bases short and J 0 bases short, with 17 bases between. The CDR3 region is CASSFERVQGLNTEAFF. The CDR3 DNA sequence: TGCGCCAGCAGCTTTGAACGTGTTCAGGGCCTGAACACTGAAGCTTTCTTT.

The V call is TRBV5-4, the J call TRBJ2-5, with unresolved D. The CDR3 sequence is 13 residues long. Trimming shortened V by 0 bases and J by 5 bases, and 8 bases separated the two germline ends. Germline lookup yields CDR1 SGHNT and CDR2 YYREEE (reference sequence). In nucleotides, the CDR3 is TGTGCCAGCAGCTTGGGCGGCTCCGAGACCCAGTACTTC. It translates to CASSLGGSETQYF. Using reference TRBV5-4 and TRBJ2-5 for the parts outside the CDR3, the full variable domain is ETGVTQSPTHLIKTRGQQVTLRCSSQSGHNTVSWYQQALGQGPQFIFQYYREEENGRGNFPPRFSGLQFPNYSSELNVNALELDDSALYLCASSLGGSETQYFGPGTRLLVL.

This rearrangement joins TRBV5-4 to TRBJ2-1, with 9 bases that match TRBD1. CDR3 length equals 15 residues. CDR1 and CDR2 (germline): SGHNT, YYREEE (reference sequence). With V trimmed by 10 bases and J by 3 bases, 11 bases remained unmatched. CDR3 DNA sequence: TGTGCCGCCGGGGGTGGGGACAGGGTCTACAATGAGCAGTTCTTC. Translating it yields CAAGGGDRVYNEQFF. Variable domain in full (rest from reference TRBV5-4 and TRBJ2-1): ETGVTQSPTHLIKTRGQQVTLRCSSQSGHNTVSWYQQALGQGPQFIFQYYREEENGRGNFPPRFSGLQFPNYSSELNVNALELDDSALYLCAAGGGDRVYNEQFFGPGTRLTVL.

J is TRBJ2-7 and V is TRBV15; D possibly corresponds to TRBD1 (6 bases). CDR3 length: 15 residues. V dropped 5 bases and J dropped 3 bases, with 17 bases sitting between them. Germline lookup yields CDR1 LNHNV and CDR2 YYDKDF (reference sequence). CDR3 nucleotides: TGTGCCACCAGCGGAGGACAGTCCTTCGGCTACGAGCAGTACTTC. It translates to CATSGGQSFGYEQYF. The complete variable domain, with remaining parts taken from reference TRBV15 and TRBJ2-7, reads DAMVIQNPRYQVTQFGKPVTLSCSQTLNHNVMYWYQQKSSQAPKLLFHYYDKDFNNEADTPDNFQSRRPNTSFCFLDIRSPGLGDTAMYLCATSGGQSFGYEQYFGPGTRLTVT.

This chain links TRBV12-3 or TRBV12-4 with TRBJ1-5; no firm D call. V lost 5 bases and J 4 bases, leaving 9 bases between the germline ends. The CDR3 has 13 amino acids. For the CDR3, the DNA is TGTGCCAGCAGTGTAGGGAGGAATCAGCCCCAGCATTTT. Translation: CASSVGRNQPQHF.

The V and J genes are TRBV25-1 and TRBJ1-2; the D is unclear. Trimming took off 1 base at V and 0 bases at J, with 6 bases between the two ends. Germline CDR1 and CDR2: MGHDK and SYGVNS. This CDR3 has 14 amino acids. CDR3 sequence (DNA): TGTGCCAGCAGTGAATGGCTAGCTAACTATGGCTACACCTTC. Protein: CASSEWLANYGYTF.

The CDR3 reads CASSGGGGEAFF. CDR3 DNA: TGTGCCAGCAGCGGCGGGGGTGGTGAAGCTTTCTTT. V is TRBV7-9 and J is TRBJ1-1; maybe TRBD1 (5 bases). Trimming removed 5 bases from V and 7 bases from J, with 11 bases in between. The germline V gene has CDR1 SEHNR and CDR2 FQNEAQ (reference sequence). CDR3 length equals 12 residues.

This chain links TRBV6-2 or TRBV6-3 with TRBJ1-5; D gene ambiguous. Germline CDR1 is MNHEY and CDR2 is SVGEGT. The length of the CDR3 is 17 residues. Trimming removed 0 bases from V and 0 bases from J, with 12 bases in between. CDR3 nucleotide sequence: TGTGCCAGCAGTTACTCGATTGCCAGATTTAGCAATCAGCCCCAGCATTTT. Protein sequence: CASSYSIARFSNQPQHF.

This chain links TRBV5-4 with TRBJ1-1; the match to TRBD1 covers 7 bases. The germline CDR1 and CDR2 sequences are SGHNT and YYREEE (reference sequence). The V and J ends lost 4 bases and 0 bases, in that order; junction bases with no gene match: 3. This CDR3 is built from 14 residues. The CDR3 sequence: CASSPGTVNTEAFF. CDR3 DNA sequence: TGTGCCAGCAGCCCCGGGACAGTGAACACTGAAGCTTTCTTT.

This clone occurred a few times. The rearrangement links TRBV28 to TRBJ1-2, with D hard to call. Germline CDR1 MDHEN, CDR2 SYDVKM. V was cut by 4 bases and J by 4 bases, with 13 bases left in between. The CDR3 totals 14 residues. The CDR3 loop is CASSSIPSTYGYTF. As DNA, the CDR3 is TGTGCCAGCAGTTCTATCCCGTCCACCTATGGCTACACCTTC.

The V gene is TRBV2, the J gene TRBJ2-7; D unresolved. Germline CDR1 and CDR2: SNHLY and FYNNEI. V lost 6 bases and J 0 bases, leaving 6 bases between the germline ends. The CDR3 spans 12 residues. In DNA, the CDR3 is TGTGCCAGCAGGGAGAGCTCCTACGAGCAGTACTTC. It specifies CASRESSYEQYF.

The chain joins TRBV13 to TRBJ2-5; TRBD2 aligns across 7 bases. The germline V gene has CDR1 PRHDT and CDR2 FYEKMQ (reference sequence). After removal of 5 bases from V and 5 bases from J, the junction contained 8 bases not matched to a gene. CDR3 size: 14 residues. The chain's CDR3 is CASSRRGLRETQYF. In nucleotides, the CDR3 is TGTGCCAGCAGCCGGCGGGGACTACGGGAGACCCAGTACTTC. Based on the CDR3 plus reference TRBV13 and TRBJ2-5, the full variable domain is AAGVIQSPRHLIKEKRETATLKCYPIPRHDTVYWYQQGPGQDPQFLISFYEKMQSDKGSIPDRFSAQQFSDYHSELNMSSLELGDSALYFCASSRRGLRETQYFGPGTRLLVL.

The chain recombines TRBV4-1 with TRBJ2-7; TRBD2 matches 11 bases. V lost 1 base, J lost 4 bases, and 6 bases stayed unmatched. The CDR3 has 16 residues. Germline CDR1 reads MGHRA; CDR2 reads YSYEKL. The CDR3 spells CASSQVGTSGTYEQYF. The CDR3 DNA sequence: TGCGCCAGCAGCCAAGTTGGGACTAGCGGTACGTACGAGCAGTACTTC.

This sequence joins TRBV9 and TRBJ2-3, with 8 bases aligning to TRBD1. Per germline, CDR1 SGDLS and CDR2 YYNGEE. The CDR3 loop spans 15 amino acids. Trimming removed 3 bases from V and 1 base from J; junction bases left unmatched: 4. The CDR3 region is CASSGQGLRTDTQYF. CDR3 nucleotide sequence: TGTGCCAGCAGCGGACAGGGGCTTCGCACAGATACGCAGTATTTT.

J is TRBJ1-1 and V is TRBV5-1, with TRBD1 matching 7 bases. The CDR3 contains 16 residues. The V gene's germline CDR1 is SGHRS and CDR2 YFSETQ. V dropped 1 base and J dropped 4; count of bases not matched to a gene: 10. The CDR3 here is CASSLSHRQGTTEAFF. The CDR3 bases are TGCGCCAGCAGCTTGTCCCATCGACAGGGAACCACTGAAGCTTTCTTT.

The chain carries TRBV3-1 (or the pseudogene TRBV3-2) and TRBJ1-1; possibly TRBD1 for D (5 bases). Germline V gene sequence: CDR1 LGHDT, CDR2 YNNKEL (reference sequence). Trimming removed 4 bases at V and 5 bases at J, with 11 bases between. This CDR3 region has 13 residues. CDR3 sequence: CASSLPDRTEAFF. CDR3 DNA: TGTGCCAGCAGCCTTCCCGACAGAACTGAAGCTTTCTTT.

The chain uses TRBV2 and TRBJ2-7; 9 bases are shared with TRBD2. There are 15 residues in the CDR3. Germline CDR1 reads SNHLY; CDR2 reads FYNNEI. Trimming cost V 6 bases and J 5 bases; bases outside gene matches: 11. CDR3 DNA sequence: TGTGCCAGCAGCCCCCCGGGCGGGAGGGCCCACGAGCAGTACTTC. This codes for CASSPPGGRAHEQYF. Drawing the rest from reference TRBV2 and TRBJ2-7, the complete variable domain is EPEVTQTPSHQVTQMGQEVILRCVPISNHLYFYWYRQILGQKVEFLVSFYNNEISEKSEIFDDQFSVERPDGSNFTLKIRSTKLEDSAMYFCASSPPGGRAHEQYFGPGTRLTVT.

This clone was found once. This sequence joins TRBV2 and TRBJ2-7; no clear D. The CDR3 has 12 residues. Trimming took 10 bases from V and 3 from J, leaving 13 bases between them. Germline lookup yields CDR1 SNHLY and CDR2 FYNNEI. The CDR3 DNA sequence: TGTGCCACCTCAGCGTCCAACTACGAGCAGTACTTC. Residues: CATSASNYEQYF.

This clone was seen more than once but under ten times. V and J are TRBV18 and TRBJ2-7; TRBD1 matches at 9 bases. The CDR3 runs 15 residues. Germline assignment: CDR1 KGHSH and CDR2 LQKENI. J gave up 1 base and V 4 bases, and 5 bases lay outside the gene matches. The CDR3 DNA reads TGTGCCAGCTCACTTACAGGGGGCGCATCCTACGAGCAGTACTTC. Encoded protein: CASSLTGGASYEQYF.

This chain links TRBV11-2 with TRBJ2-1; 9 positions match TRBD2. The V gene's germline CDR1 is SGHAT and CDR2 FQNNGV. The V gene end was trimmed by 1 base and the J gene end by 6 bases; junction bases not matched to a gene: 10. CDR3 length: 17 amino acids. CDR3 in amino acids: CASSLGMTSGDLNEQFF. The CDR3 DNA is TGTGCCAGCAGCTTAGGAATGACTAGCGGAGACCTCAATGAGCAGTTCTTC.

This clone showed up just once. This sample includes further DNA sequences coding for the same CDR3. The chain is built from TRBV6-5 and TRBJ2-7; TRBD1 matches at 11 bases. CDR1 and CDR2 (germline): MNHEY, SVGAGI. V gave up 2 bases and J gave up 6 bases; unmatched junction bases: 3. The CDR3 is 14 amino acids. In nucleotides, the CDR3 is TGTGCCAGCAGTTACACTGGACAGGGGGCCGAGCAGTACTTC. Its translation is CASSYTGQGAEQYF.

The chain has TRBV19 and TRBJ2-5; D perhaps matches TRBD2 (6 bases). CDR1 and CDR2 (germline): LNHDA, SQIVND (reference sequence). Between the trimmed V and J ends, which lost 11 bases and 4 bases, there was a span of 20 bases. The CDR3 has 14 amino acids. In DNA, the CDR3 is TGTGCCCCCCGGCGGGGTTGTGGAGGAGAGACCCAGTACTTC. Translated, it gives CAPRRGCGGETQYF.

This CDR3 reads CASSPPGLENNEQFF. DNA of the CDR3: TGTGCCAGCAGCCCTCCGGGACTAGAGAACAATGAGCAGTTCTTC. V gene TRBV7-9 combines with J gene TRBJ2-1; TRBD2 aligns across 8 bases. The CDR3 contains 15 residues. The V gene end was trimmed by 5 bases and the J gene end by 5 bases; junction bases not matched to a gene: 8. From germline, CDR1 is SEHNR and CDR2 FQNEAQ (reference sequence). Filled out from reference TRBV7-9 and TRBJ2-1, the complete variable domain reads DTGVSQNPRHKITKRGQNVTFRCDPISEHNRLYWYRQTLGQGPEFLTYFQNEAQLEKSRLLSDRFSAERPKGSFSTLEIQRTEQGDSAMYLCASSPPGLENNEQFFGPGTRLTVL.

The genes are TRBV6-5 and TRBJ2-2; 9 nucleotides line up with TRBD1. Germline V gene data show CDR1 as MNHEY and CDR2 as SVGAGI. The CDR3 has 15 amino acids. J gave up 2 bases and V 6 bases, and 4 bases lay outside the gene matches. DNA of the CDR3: TGTGCCAGCAGCCTGGACAGGGGCAACACCGGGGAGCTGTTTTTT. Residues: CASSLDRGNTGELFF.

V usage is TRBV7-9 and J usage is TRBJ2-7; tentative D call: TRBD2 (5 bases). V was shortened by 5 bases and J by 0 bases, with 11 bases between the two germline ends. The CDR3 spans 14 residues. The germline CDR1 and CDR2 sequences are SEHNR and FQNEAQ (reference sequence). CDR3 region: CASSPPGFSYEQYF. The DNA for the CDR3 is TGTGCCAGCAGCCCACCGGGATTCTCCTACGAGCAGTACTTC.

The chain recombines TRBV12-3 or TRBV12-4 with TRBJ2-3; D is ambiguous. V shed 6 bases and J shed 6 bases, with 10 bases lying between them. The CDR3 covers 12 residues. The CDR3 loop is CASSGPVDTQYF. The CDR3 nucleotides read TGTGCCAGCAGCGGTCCGGTGGATACGCAGTATTTT.

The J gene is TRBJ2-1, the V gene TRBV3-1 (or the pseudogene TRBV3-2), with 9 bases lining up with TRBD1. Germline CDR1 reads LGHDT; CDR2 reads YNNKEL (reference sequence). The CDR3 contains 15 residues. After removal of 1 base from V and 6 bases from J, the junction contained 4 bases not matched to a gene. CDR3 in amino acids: CASSQGGQGFNEQFF. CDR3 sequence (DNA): TGTGCCAGCAGCCAAGGGGGACAGGGCTTCAATGAGCAGTTCTTC.